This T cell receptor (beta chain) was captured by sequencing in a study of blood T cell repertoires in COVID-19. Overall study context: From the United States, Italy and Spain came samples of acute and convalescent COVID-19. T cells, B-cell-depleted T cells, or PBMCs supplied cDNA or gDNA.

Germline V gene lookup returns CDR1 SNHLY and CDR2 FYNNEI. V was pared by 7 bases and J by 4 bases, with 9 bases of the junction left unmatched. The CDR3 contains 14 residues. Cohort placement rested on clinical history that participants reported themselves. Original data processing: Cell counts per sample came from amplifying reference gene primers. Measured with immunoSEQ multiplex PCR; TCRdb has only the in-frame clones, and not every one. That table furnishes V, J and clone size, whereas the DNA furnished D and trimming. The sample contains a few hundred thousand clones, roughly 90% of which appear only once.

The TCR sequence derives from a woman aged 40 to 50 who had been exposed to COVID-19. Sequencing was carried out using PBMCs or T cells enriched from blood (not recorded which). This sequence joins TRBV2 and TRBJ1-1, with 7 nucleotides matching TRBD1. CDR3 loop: CASTRSGGFTEAFF. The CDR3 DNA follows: TGTGCCAGCACTAGGTCAGGGGGGTTCACTGAAGCTTTCTTT.